Presented here are 18 T cell receptor beta chains from one specimen sequenced in a study of CD8+ T cells in alopecia areata. RNA extraction and reverse transcription yielded cDNA as sequencing template. Only in-frame clones appear in the TCRdb table, and some are missing; sequencing was by immunoSEQ multiplex PCR. Here the sample spans around 200,000 clones, 50% to 65% being singletons. The treatment is: oral pan-JAK inhibitor, 5-10 mg twice daily. This specimen consisted of CD8+ T cells sorted from blood, obtained at week 24, from a patient treated with tofacitinib. These receptors were taken from a human donor with alopecia areata.

In its sample, this clone was seen a few times. The chain combines TRBV30 with TRBJ2-7, with a weak D call TRBD1 (6 bases). Germline V CDR1 and CDR2: GTSNPN, SVGIG (reference sequence). The CDR3 covers 13 residues. Deletions cut 2 bases from V and 4 bases from J, with 12 bases between. CDR3 sequence: CAWSSGTPYEQYF. CDR3 nucleotide sequence: TGTGCCTGGAGTAGTGGGACACCTTACGAGCAGTACTTC.

This chain joins TRBV6-6 and TRBJ1-2; TRBD1 matches 8 bases. The CDR3 runs to 14 residues. V gave up 2 bases and J gave up 8 bases; unmatched junction bases: 7. Germline V gene lookup returns CDR1 MNHNY and CDR2 SVGAGI (reference sequence). As DNA, the CDR3 is TGTGCCAGCAGTTACAACGGACAGGGCCACGGCTACACCTTC. Translation: CASSYNGQGHGYTF.

In its sample, this clone was seen a few times. This chain uses TRBV11-2 with TRBJ2-3; D tentatively reads TRBD1 or TRBD2 (6 bases each). The CDR3 length is 16 residues. CDR1 and CDR2 from the germline V gene are SGHAT and FQNNGV. Trimming shortened V by 3 bases and J by 0 bases, and 13 bases separated the two germline ends. The CDR3 is CASSFGGVTSTDTQYF. CDR3 DNA sequence: TGTGCCAGCAGCTTCGGGGGCGTAACTAGCACAGATACGCAGTATTTT. The full variable domain, in which reference TRBV11-2 and TRBJ2-3 provide the parts outside the CDR3, is EAGVAQSPRYKIIEKRQSVAFWCNPISGHATLYWYQQILGQGPKLLIQFQNNGVVDDSQLPKDRFSAERLKGVDSTLKIQPAKLEDSAVYLCASSFGGVTSTDTQYFGPGTRLTVL.

This clone was detected a few times. The chain carries TRBV29-1 and TRBJ2-5; D uncertain. The CDR3 is 12 amino acids. Trimming removed 1 base at V and 3 bases at J, with 6 bases between. Per germline, CDR1 SQVTM and CDR2 ANQGSEA. This chain's CDR3 is CSVEGLEETQYF. CDR3 in DNA: TGCAGCGTTGAAGGGCTGGAAGAGACCCAGTACTTC.

The gene calls are TRBV10-3 and TRBJ2-7; no clear D gene. The germline V gene has CDR1 ENHRY and CDR2 SYGVKD. The ends were cut back, 0 bases at V and 7 bases at J, with 7 bases in the middle. The CDR3 length is 12 residues. In DNA form, the CDR3 reads TGTGCCATCAGTGAGTCGGCTGGAGAGCAGTACTTC. It specifies CAISESAGEQYF.

V usage is TRBV2 and J usage is TRBJ1-1; D not resolved. The V gene lost 2 bases and the J gene lost 0 bases, with 4 bases spanning the gap. Per germline, CDR1 SNHLY and CDR2 FYNNEI. The length of the CDR3 is 13 residues. CDR3 sequence reads: CASSEFMNTEAFF. The CDR3 region has the DNA TGTGCCAGCAGTGAATTCATGAACACTGAAGCTTTCTTT. The full variable domain, with the rest looked up from reference TRBV2 and TRBJ1-1, is EPEVTQTPSHQVTQMGQEVILRCVPISNHLYFYWYRQILGQKVEFLVSFYNNEISEKSEIFDDQFSVERPDGSNFTLKIRSTKLEDSAMYFCASSEFMNTEAFFGQGTRLTVV.

This clone has just one count. This sequence joins TRBV2 and TRBJ1-4; D unclear. Germline V gene lookup returns CDR1 SNHLY and CDR2 FYNNEI. Trimming cost V 6 bases and J 3 bases, with 5 bases left between them. The CDR3 runs 12 residues. CDR3 residues: CASRAANEKLFF. In DNA form, the CDR3 reads TGTGCCAGCAGGGCGGCTAATGAAAAACTGTTTTTT.

The rearrangement links TRBV11-2 to TRBJ1-2; D ambiguous. The CDR3 sequence is 14 residues long. The V and J ends lost 0 bases and 4 bases respectively, with 9 bases between them. CDR1 and CDR2 from the germline V gene are SGHAT and FQNNGV. CDR3 amino acids: CASSLDATAYGYTF. In nucleotides, the CDR3 is TGTGCCAGCAGCTTAGATGCGACGGCCTATGGCTACACCTTC.

This clone appeared a few times. The rearrangement uses TRBV10-2 and TRBJ1-2, with TRBD1 matching 8 bases. Germline CDR1 WSHSY, CDR2 SAAADI. V dropped 2 bases and J dropped 5; count of bases not matched to a gene: 10. This CDR3 has 16 residues. This chain's CDR3 is CASSEDRGIVPYGYTF. The CDR3 DNA reads TGCGCCAGCAGTGAGGACAGGGGTATCGTACCTTATGGCTACACCTTC.

This chain uses TRBV7-6 with TRBJ2-7; possible D gene TRBD1, 5 bases. CDR1 is SGHVS and CDR2 is FNYEAQ in the germline V gene. V was shortened by 5 bases and J by 5 bases, with 10 bases between the two germline ends. The CDR3 is 12 residues long. The CDR3 reads CASSLGANEQYF. Here the CDR3 DNA reads TGTGCCAGCAGCCTAGGGGCTAACGAGCAGTACTTC.

This sequence joins TRBV29-1 and TRBJ1-2, with D hard to call. Germline-derived CDR1 and CDR2 are SQVTM and ANQGSEA. The V end lost 3 bases, the J end lost 1 base, and 9 bases lay between the germline ends. The CDR3 spans 13 residues. This chain's CDR3 is CSVEVGFNYGYTF. The CDR3 DNA reads as TGCAGCGTTGAGGTGGGCTTTAACTATGGCTACACCTTC.

This clone occurred a few times. The chain is built from TRBV6-6 and TRBJ2-3, with D possibly matching TRBD1 (6 bases). The CDR3 totals 13 residues. Germline-derived CDR1 and CDR2 are MNHNY and SVGAGI (reference sequence). V dropped 2 bases and J dropped 7 bases, with 10 bases sitting between them. DNA of the CDR3: TGTGCCAGCAGTTACATCCGGGACAATACGCAGTATTTT. Translated: CASSYIRDNTQYF.

This clone has only a few counts. The sample contains more than one DNA sequence encoding this CDR3. This chain uses TRBV19 with TRBJ1-1; D is perhaps TRBD1 (5 bases). V was cut by 7 bases and J by 1 base, with 7 bases left in between. Looked up from germline, CDR1 is LNHDA and CDR2 is SQIVND (reference sequence). The CDR3 extends over 12 amino acids. The CDR3 sequence: CASTTGNTEAFF. The CDR3 nucleotides are TGTGCCAGTACAACAGGGAACACTGAAGCTTTCTTT.

This clone showed up just a few times. The chain employs TRBV11-2 and TRBJ2-3; 10 nucleotides agree with TRBD2. There are 16 residues in the CDR3. Germline trimming cut 1 base from V and 3 bases from J; bases unmatched to any gene: 4. Looked up from germline, CDR1 is SGHAT and CDR2 is FQNNGV. The CDR3 region has the DNA TGTGCCAGCAGCTTAGGGCTAGCGGGGGATACAGATACGCAGTATTTT. Its protein product is CASSLGLAGDTDTQYF.

A few counts support this clone. The genes are TRBV15 and TRBJ2-1, with 10 bases matching TRBD2. V shed 1 base, J shed 12 bases, and the junction held 15 bases outside the gene matches. CDR1 and CDR2 from the germline V gene are LNHNV and YYDKDF (reference sequence). CDR3 length: 17 amino acids. CDR3 nucleotide sequence: TGTGCCACCAGCAGAGTGGATAGCGGGGGGCGAATTGAGGGGCAGTTCTTC. As protein: CATSRVDSGGRIEGQFF.

There are a few counts of this clone. This chain's CDR3 is CASSQDRQGAGGELFF. CDR3 coding DNA: TGCGCCAGCAGCCAAGATCGACAGGGGGCCGGCGGGGAGCTGTTTTTT. The chain carries TRBV4-3 and TRBJ2-2; TRBD1 matches at 10 bases. The V gene end was trimmed by 0 bases and the J gene end by 7 bases; junction bases not matched to a gene: 5. The CDR3 runs 16 residues. The germline CDR1 and CDR2 sequences are LGHNA and YSLEER.

This clone came up once. The chain uses TRBV5-6 and TRBJ2-7, with D perhaps TRBD1 (6 bases). The CDR3 loop spans 14 amino acids. V lost 4 bases to trimming and J lost 2 bases, with 13 bases between them. Germline CDR1 reads SGHDT; CDR2 reads YYEEEE. DNA for the CDR3: TGTGCCAGCAGCCCCGGACAGCAAGCCTACGAGCAGTACTTC. Its translation: CASSPGQQAYEQYF.

The rearrangement uses TRBV10-1 and TRBJ2-3; D perhaps matches TRBD1 (6 bases). The V and J ends lost 5 bases and 5 bases respectively, with 11 bases between them. Germline CDR1 is WNHNN and CDR2 is SYGVQD (reference sequence). The CDR3 consists of 13 residues. The DNA for the CDR3 is TGCGCCAGCAGTTCAGGGGTAAAAGATACGCAGTATTTT. Its translation: CASSSGVKDTQYF.